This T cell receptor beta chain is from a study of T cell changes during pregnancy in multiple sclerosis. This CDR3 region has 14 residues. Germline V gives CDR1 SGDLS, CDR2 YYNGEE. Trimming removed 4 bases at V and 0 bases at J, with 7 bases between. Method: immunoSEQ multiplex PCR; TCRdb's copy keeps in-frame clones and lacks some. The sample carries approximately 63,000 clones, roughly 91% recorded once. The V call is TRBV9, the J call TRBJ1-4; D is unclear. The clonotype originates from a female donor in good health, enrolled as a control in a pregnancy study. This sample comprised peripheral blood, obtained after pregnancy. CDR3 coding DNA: TGTGCCAGCAGCTCCGAGGCAACTAATGAAAAACTGTTTTTT. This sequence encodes CASSSEATNEKLFF.